These 17 T cell receptor beta chains were all obtained from the same sample, sequenced in a study of OX40 agonist ivuxolimab in advanced cancers. Method: immunoSEQ multiplex PCR; TCRdb's copy keeps in-frame clones and lacks some. The sample includes about 82,000 clones, roughly 86% of them seen just once. Sequenced here: CD4+ or CD8+ T cells sorted from blood, sampled in a trial of the OX40 agonist ivuxolimab. The receptors originated from an adult with an advanced solid tumor such as melanoma, head and neck, liver or kidney cancer.

This chain connects TRBV18 to TRBJ1-1; D remains unclear. From germline, CDR1 is KGHSH and CDR2 LQKENI. There are 15 residues in the CDR3. V dropped 2 bases and J dropped 3 bases, with 13 bases sitting between them. The CDR3 bases are TGTGCCAGCTCACCAGGAATAACTGGGGACACTGAAGCTTTCTTT. Its protein is CASSPGITGDTEAFF.

The genes are TRBV9 and TRBJ1-5; weak D call: TRBD1 (5 bases). Trimming shortened V by 3 bases and J by 8 bases, and 18 bases separated the two germline ends. CDR3 size: 15 residues. CDR1 is SGDLS and CDR2 is YYNGEE in the germline V gene. CDR3 coding DNA: TGTGCCAGCAGCGCCCTTGGACGGAAAGGGGAGCCCCAGCATTTT. It codes for CASSALGRKGEPQHF.

This clone was counted a single time. This chain joins TRBV15 and TRBJ2-1; 11 positions agree with TRBD2. Germline V gives CDR1 LNHNV, CDR2 YYDKDF (reference sequence). V dropped 5 bases and J dropped 4; count of bases not matched to a gene: 7. The CDR3 has 16 amino acids. Written as DNA, the CDR3 is TGTGCCACCAGCGCATTAGCGGGAGGGGGTTACAATGAGCAGTTCTTC. The encoded protein is CATSALAGGGYNEQFF.

This chain links TRBV29-1 with TRBJ1-3, with no clear D. Trimming cost V 5 bases and J 4 bases, with 15 bases left between them. Per the germline V gene, CDR1 is SQVTM and CDR2 is ANQGSEA. This CDR3 is built from 14 residues. The CDR3 is CSVPSDGRGNTIYF. CDR3 DNA: TGCAGCGTTCCGAGCGACGGCAGAGGAAACACCATATATTTT.

The rearrangement links TRBV9 to TRBJ2-6, with D hard to call. The CDR3 extends over 14 amino acids. With 3 bases removed from V and 0 bases from J, the gap between germline ends came to 4 bases. Looked up from germline, CDR1 is SGDLS and CDR2 is YYNGEE. In DNA form, the CDR3 reads TGTGCCAGCAGCGCCAGCTCTGGGGCCAACGTCCTGACTTTC. It translates to CASSASSGANVLTF.

The genes are TRBV27 and TRBJ1-6; D unresolved. The CDR3 contains 12 residues. V was cut by 3 bases and J by 7 bases, with 4 bases left in between. The V gene's germline CDR1 is MNHEY and CDR2 SMNVEV (reference sequence). The CDR3 coding sequence is TGTGCCAGCAGTTTCCGAAATTCACCCCTCCACTTT. Its translation is CASSFRNSPLHF.

V is TRBV12-5 and J is TRBJ1-4, with unresolved D. V was trimmed by 0 bases and J by 6 bases, leaving 2 bases between them. The CDR3 spans 12 residues. Germline V gene sequence: CDR1 LGHNT, CDR2 FRNRAP. The CDR3 sequence: CASGLVDEKLFF. The DNA for the CDR3 is TGTGCTAGTGGTTTGGTCGATGAAAAACTGTTTTTT. The whole variable domain, filled in from reference TRBV12-5 and TRBJ1-4, reads DARVTQTPRHKVTEMGQEVTMRCQPILGHNTVFWYRQTMMQGLELLAYFRNRAPLDDSGMPKDRFSAEMPDATLATLKIQPSEPRDSAVYFCASGLVDEKLFFGSGTQLSVL.

The genes are TRBV6-4 and TRBJ2-1; no firm D call. The CDR3 has 14 residues. Germline CDR1 is MRHNA and CDR2 is SNTAGT. V lost 6 bases and J 9 bases, leaving 18 bases between the germline ends. The CDR3 sequence is CASSPNVEFGEQFF. The CDR3 DNA reads TGTGCCAGCAGCCCTAATGTCGAGTTTGGTGAGCAGTTCTTC.

V is TRBV15 and J is TRBJ1-5, with 8 nucleotides matching TRBD1. CDR3 length equals 16 residues. Germline CDR1 is LNHNV and CDR2 is YYDKDF (reference sequence). After removal of 0 bases from V and 6 bases from J, the junction contained 7 bases not matched to a gene. The CDR3 here is CATSRESGGFSQPQHF. DNA for the CDR3: TGTGCCACCAGCAGAGAATCAGGGGGCTTCAGTCAGCCCCAGCATTTT.

The count of this clone is one. The chain combines TRBV14 with TRBJ2-1, with 7 bases lining up with TRBD2. J was trimmed by 6 bases and V by 7 bases; bases with no gene match: 12. The CDR3 sequence is 15 residues long. Germline V gene sequence: CDR1 SGHDN, CDR2 FVKESK. CDR3 in amino acids: CASTPLGGGSNEQFF. CDR3 DNA sequence: TGTGCCAGCACCCCGCTTGGTGGCGGGAGCAATGAGCAGTTCTTC.

The V and J genes are TRBV2 and TRBJ1-1; D gene unclear. In germline, CDR1 is SNHLY, CDR2 FYNNEI. Trimming removed 6 bases at V and 5 bases at J, with 13 bases between. This CDR3 has 13 residues. The CDR3 spells CASRPPGDTEAFF. The CDR3 DNA reads as TGTGCCAGCAGGCCCCCAGGCGATACTGAAGCTTTCTTT.

This chain uses TRBV6-6 with TRBJ1-1; D uncertain. The CDR3 totals 12 residues. Germline V CDR1 and CDR2: MNHNY, SVGAGI (reference sequence). V shed 6 bases and J shed 0 bases, with 5 bases lying between them. CDR3 sequence reads: CASRYMNTEAFF. The CDR3 DNA reads as TGTGCCAGCAGATACATGAACACTGAAGCTTTCTTT.

The chain links TRBV9 to TRBJ1-2, with D perhaps matching TRBD1 (6 bases). Per the germline V gene, CDR1 is SGDLS and CDR2 is YYNGEE. Trimming stripped 0 bases from V and 2 bases from J, with 14 bases between. CDR3 length equals 16 residues. CDR3 amino acids: CASSVAGTMGNYGYTF. CDR3 DNA sequence: TGTGCCAGCAGCGTAGCTGGGACAATGGGGAACTATGGCTACACCTTC.

The chain uses TRBV27 and TRBJ1-5, with no clear D. With 0 bases removed from V and 1 base from J, the gap between germline ends came to 13 bases. The germline gives CDR1 MNHEY, CDR2 SMNVEV (reference sequence). The CDR3 is 17 amino acids. The CDR3 region has the DNA TGTGCCAGCAGTTTATCGGGTGACTGGGGAAGCAATCAGCCCCAGCATTTT. This encodes CASSLSGDWGSNQPQHF.

The count of this clone is one. Written as DNA, the CDR3 is TGTGCCAGCAGCCCCGAGGAAACGACAGGGGGCGATGAGCAGTTCTTC. This translates into CASSPEETTGGDEQFF. V and J are TRBV4-2 and TRBJ2-1; 10 bases fit TRBD1. CDR3 length equals 16 residues. J lost 8 bases, V lost 4 bases, and 11 bases had no gene match. Per the germline V gene, CDR1 is LGHNA and CDR2 is YNFKEQ.

This chain uses TRBV29-1 with TRBJ1-1; D unclear. There are 14 residues in the CDR3. The ends were cut back, 4 bases at V and 4 bases at J, with 16 bases in the middle. The germline CDR1 and CDR2 sequences are SQVTM and ANQGSEA. The CDR3 coding sequence is TGCAGCGTTGGAGGAGACCTGAGGCGCACTGAAGCTTTCTTT. Residues: CSVGGDLRRTEAFF.

Points on this clone: This specimen includes other DNA sequences encoding the same CDR3. The chain has TRBV7-2 and TRBJ1-4; 9 positions agree with TRBD1. V was pared by 4 bases and J by 8 bases, with 5 bases of the junction left unmatched. From germline, CDR1 is SGHTA and CDR2 FQGNSA. This CDR3 is 14 amino acids long. The CDR3 nucleotides are TGTGCCAGCAGCTCCGGACAGGGGAGGGAAAAACTGTTTTTT. Translated, it gives CASSSGQGREKLFF.